One T cell receptor beta chain is described in this entry. The antigen is undetermined. With V trimmed by 5 bases and J by 4 bases, 6 bases remained unmatched. This CDR3 has 14 residues. The record originates from a study of blood T cells in healthy people across ages. Whole-study findings and limits: Both higher diversity and more naive CD4+ cells marked long-lived donors when set against aged donors.

PCR was performed a second time for roughly 6 to 12 cycles using a sample-barcoded 5' primer and a J-beta primer mix. TCRdb re-analysed the 5' RACE reads in MiXCR, keeping a single row per CDR3 protein. The data hold over 1.5 million distinct CDR3 sequences, with roughly 52% observed a single time. Each donor's blood draw was ten milliliters of peripheral blood. V is TRBV12-3 or TRBV12-4 and J is TRBJ1-2; 8 bases are a match to TRBD1. Material: blood. This receptor was taken from a woman in her 40s in good health. This chain's CDR3 is CASSPIRGLYGYTF. The CDR3 nucleotides are TGTGCCAGCAGTCCCATCAGGGGGCTCTATGGCTACACCTTC.